The entry below gives a single T cell receptor (beta chain) sequence along with its context. Its target is not known. A second PCR, run for about 7 to 11 cycles, used a sample-barcoded 5' primer plus a J-beta primer mix. One entry per CDR3 protein results from TCRdb running MiXCR on the 5' RACE reads. This table holds roughly 2 million distinct CDR3 sequences, around half found once. This sample was included in a study of blood T cells in healthy people across ages. Study findings and constraints: The study regarded diversity estimates from one million T cells as underestimates.

The CDR3 contains 10 residues. CDR1 and CDR2 from the germline V gene are MDHEN and SYDVKM. V was trimmed by 6 bases and J by 7 bases, leaving 6 bases between them. The source material was blood. V usage is TRBV28 and J usage is TRBJ1-2; D ambiguous. The TCR was taken from a woman aged 40 to 50 in good health. CDR3 bases: TGTGCCAGCAGGGGCTGTGGCTACACCTTC. Translated, it gives CASRGCGYTF.